The clone carrying this T cell receptor beta chain was seen just once. Its antigen is as yet unknown. The authors ran the assay at deep level. An even split of each subset's genomic DNA across several immunoSEQ plates was performed. Libraries were prepared by immunoSEQ multiplex PCR; TCRdb keeps only in-frame clonotypes and omits some of them. This table has about 750,000 clones, about 91% appearing once. These data belong to a study of shared clonotypes between healthy human individuals. Background on the study: Three plates each covered CD4 naive and memory; CD8 naive two, CD8 memory one.

As defined, naive CD8 cells were CD45RO-negative and positively selected for CCR7, with terminally differentiated effector memory CD45RA+ cells excluded. Broader study findings: Larger richness was generally estimated for naive than memory subsets.

The CDR3 sequence is 12 residues long. CDR1 is SGHAT and CDR2 is FQNNGV in the germline V gene. The V gene lost 8 bases and the J gene lost 2 bases, with 8 bases spanning the gap. Sequenced material: naive CD8+ T cells sorted from blood. The V call is TRBV11-2, the J call TRBJ2-3; D gene uncertain. The TCR was taken from a man aged 25-45 years in good health. CDR3 DNA: TGTGCCAGCTCCTACCACACAGATACGCAGTATTTT. The encoded protein is CASSYHTDTQYF.